This TCR beta chain was recorded in a study of blood T cells in healthy people across ages (dated by TCRdb to between 2015 and 2017). In terms of the full investigation: In model experiments, template switching captured about one uniquely barcoded TCR beta cDNA molecule for every two T cells. Four age groups were formed from the donors: young (average roughly 15 years), middle-aged (roughly 38), aged (62) and long-lived (less than 85). Age-related changes in TCR beta repertoire diversity were measured in the study by deep sequencing normalized with unique cDNA molecular identifiers. For two donors (one aged 18 to 30 and one aged 80 or older), the study analyzed two additional independent replicas of 1 million unique cDNA reads from the same blood draw. Study-level results and caveats: Compared with the aged group, the long-lived group had more naive CD4+ T cells, fewer expanded clones and increased TCR diversity, a pattern suggesting age selection. Total diversity estimates from one million sequenced T cells were considered lower bounds and underestimates. Because donor CMV infection status was unknown, age-related changes in expanded clonotypes were potentially confounded. Observed TCR beta diversity correlated strongly with the percentage of naive T cells measured by flow cytometry. As age increased, observed TCR beta diversity per million T cells dropped in a roughly linear way, and a significant reduction was already evident by age approximately 40. Because profiling used bulk unsorted PBMCs, naive and antigen-experienced compartments could not be compared conclusively.

Receptor amplification or capture employed 5' RACE. Instrument used: Illumina HiSeq 2500. The second PCR ran for roughly 7 to 12 cycles and used a J-beta primer mix along with a sample-barcoded 5' primer. A template-switch 5' adaptor carrying 12 random nucleotides introduced a unique molecular identifier onto each TCR beta cDNA molecule. At least 2.5 million CDR3-containing paired-end reads were obtained from each sample. First-strand cDNA was synthesized from all RNA with the Mint cDNA synthesis kit, primed by a TRBC-specific oligonucleotide. Following uracil-DNA glycosylase treatment, a first 18-cycle PCR with universal primers M1SS and BC2_uni_R was performed on all cDNA. The paper's processing steps were these. For normalization, 1 million high-quality reads were randomly selected from each sample, with every read carrying a distinct molecular identifier. Reads sharing molecular identifiers were discarded rather than binned into consensus sequences. MiTCR, run with a Q25 quality threshold and the strictest error-elimination algorithm, handled CDR3 identification, clonotype clustering and error correction. A nonparametric unseen species model with Euler transformation was used to estimate a lower bound on total TCR beta diversity. TCRdb reworked the public reads: Q25 trimming with fastp, MiXCR clone assembly, productive beta chains retained. For every CDR3 protein sequence, its rows merge into one entry that carries the most common genes and DNA. These V and J calls rely on TCRdb rather than the paper's analysis. For this sample there are more than 600,000 distinct CDR3 sequences; more than 20% appear just once. The ten biggest clones cover 8% to 10% of the sample.

From V the trimming removes 6 bases and from J it removes 1 base, while the gene matches leave 4 bases of the junction unaccounted for. CDR1 ENHRY and CDR2 SYGVKD were looked up in the germline V gene. The CDR3 runs 15 residues from the cysteine to the phenylalanine. Only the CDR3 DNA is retained, 45 bases long and in frame from the first base. Systemically healthy Caucasian individuals from Russia, 39 in total and aged about 6 to 100 years, were included as donors. Each donor gave roughly 9.5 milliliters of peripheral blood, collected into EDTA-treated Vacutainer tubes. Ficoll-Paque density-gradient centrifugation was used to isolate PBMCs, with at least 6.5 million per sample. Trizol reagent was used to extract total RNA from PBMCs, with at least 5.5 micrograms per sample. For every donor, an aliquot of PBMCs went through flow cytometry to measure the percentages of naive CD45RAhigh/CD27high T cells.

This clonotype was seen more than once but under ten times. This receptor's antigen is unknown. Base qualities are not at hand, and no much larger clone is one base apart. The same specimen was also included in a second study, on T cells of mothers and their children. The second study's authors report: Nine systemically healthy Caucasian individuals served as donors, namely three mothers together with their six children. cDNA synthesis used all of the extracted RNA, with about 1.5 ug of RNA in each 15 ul reaction. In the second PCR, sample barcodes and 2-4 random nucleotides were introduced via the M1S primer. Over 9 million TCR beta CDR3 reads came from each mother, compared with approximately 3.1 million reads from each child. In both related and unrelated pairs, thymic selection shapes the output of TCR recombination in a similar way, with inherited differences having only a minor effect. Normalized repertoire overlap in related mother-child pairs was always slightly higher than in unrelated mother-child pairs, but the difference was never significant. No persistent microchimeric T cell clones were found, with a detection sensitivity of roughly 100 clones per million clonotypes. In the study, deep NGS was used to compare the TCR beta repertoires of mothers and children, and features distinguishing related mother-child pairs from unrelated individuals were sought. The mean age was roughly 40 +/- 4 years for the mothers and about 10 +/- 4 years for the children. Libraries were sequenced on Illumina HiSeq 2000 with 100+100 nt paired-end reads after adapter ligation with NEBNext reagents. To prevent cross-contamination, the mother and child libraries were prepared a month apart and were sequenced in separate runs. Between about 500,000 and 2,300,000 distinct TCR beta clonotypes were identified per donor. Naive TCR beta clonotypes were estimated from low-frequency clonotypes matched to each donor's FACS-determined naive share, without sorting.

This receptor was obtained from a boy between 10 and 17 years old in good health. Source material: blood. In this chain, TRBV10-3 is recombined with TRBJ2-7, and 12 junction bases match TRBD2. The DNA sequence is as follows: TGTGCCATCAGAGATACTAGCGGGGGGTCCTACGAGCAGTACTTC. This is translated as CAIRDTSGGSYEQYF.